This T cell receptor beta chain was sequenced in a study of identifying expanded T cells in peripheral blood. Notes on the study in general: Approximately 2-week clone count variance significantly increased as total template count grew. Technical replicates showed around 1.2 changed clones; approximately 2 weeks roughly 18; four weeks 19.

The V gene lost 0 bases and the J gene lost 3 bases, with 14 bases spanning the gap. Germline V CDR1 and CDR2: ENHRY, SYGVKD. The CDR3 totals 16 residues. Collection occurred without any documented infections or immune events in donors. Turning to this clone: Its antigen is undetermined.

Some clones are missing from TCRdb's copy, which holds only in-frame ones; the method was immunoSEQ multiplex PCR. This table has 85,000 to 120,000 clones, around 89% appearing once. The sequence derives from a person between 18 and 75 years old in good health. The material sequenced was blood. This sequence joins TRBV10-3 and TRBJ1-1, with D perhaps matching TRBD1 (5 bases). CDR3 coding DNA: TGTGCCATCAGTGAGTCTCGGCAGGGTGGGGACACTGAAGCTTTCTTT. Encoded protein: CAISESRQGGDTEAFF.